Below are 25 T cell receptor beta chains sequenced from a single sample in a study of T cells in narcolepsy. The table came from immunoSEQ multiplex PCR; TCRdb's copy has only in-frame clones and leaves some out. The repertoire has tens of thousands of clones, just over 60% of them found once; the top ten carry around 12%. The material sequenced was memory (CD45RA-) CD4+ T cells from blood. All receptors come from a human donor in good health.

The V call is TRBV27, the J call TRBJ1-6; perhaps TRBD1 as D (6 bases). The V gene lost 6 bases and the J gene lost 3 bases, with 18 bases spanning the gap. The germline V gene encodes CDR1 MNHEY and CDR2 SMNVEV (reference sequence). The CDR3 loop spans 17 amino acids. The CDR3 loop reads CASSPTWGAGYNSPLHF. The CDR3, as DNA: TGTGCCAGCAGCCCAACTTGGGGGGCAGGCTATAATTCACCCCTCCACTTT.

The V gene is TRBV9, the J gene TRBJ2-5; TRBD2 is a possible D gene (5 bases). The germline V gene encodes CDR1 SGDLS and CDR2 YYNGEE. V lost 0 bases, J lost 5 bases, and 14 bases lay in between. The CDR3 consists of 15 residues. The CDR3 reads CASSVDTGRGETQYF. The CDR3 DNA reads as TGTGCCAGCAGCGTAGACACGGGGAGAGGGGAGACCCAGTACTTC.

The chain links TRBV5-8 to TRBJ2-5; 7 bases match TRBD1. CDR1 and CDR2 (germline): SGHTS, YDEGEE. The V segment lost 2 bases and the J segment 1 base; nucleotides outside the gene matches: 8. The CDR3 totals 16 residues. CDR3 bases: TGTGCCAGCAGCTTCCCTGGACAGGTTGGCCAAGAGACCCAGTACTTC. Amino acid sequence: CASSFPGQVGQETQYF. Complete variable domain (other parts from reference TRBV5-8 and TRBJ2-5): EAGVTQSPTHLIKTRGQQATLRCSPISGHTSVYWYQQALGLGLQFLLWYDEGEERNRGNFPPRFSGRQFPNYSSELNVNALELEDSALYLCASSFPGQVGQETQYFGPGTRLLVL.

This chain connects TRBV7-9 to TRBJ2-3; tentative D call: TRBD2 (5 bases). The CDR3 has 14 residues. The V end lost 4 bases, the J end lost 3 bases, and 11 bases lay between the germline ends. Germline V lookup: CDR1 SEHNR, CDR2 FQNEAQ (reference sequence). CDR3 sequence (DNA): TGTGCCAGCAGCTCGGGAACTGTAACAGATACGCAGTATTTT. Its protein product is CASSSGTVTDTQYF. Filled out from reference TRBV7-9 and TRBJ2-3, the complete variable domain reads DTGVSQNPRHKITKRGQNVTFRCDPISEHNRLYWYRQTLGQGPEFLTYFQNEAQLEKSRLLSDRFSAERPKGSFSTLEIQRTEQGDSAMYLCASSSGTVTDTQYFGPGTRLTVL.

This chain connects TRBV7-9 to TRBJ2-3; weak D call: TRBD2 (6 bases). The V gene's germline CDR1 is SEHNR and CDR2 FQNEAQ (reference sequence). The V gene lost 5 bases and the J gene lost 3 bases, with 12 bases spanning the gap. The CDR3 length is 14 residues. In nucleotides, the CDR3 is TGTGCCAGCAGCCGGCAGGAGGGGACAGATACGCAGTATTTT. It translates to CASSRQEGTDTQYF. Based on the CDR3 plus reference TRBV7-9 and TRBJ2-3, the full variable domain is DTGVSQNPRHKITKRGQNVTFRCDPISEHNRLYWYRQTLGQGPEFLTYFQNEAQLEKSRLLSDRFSAERPKGSFSTLEIQRTEQGDSAMYLCASSRQEGTDTQYFGPGTRLTVL.

This clone was found a few times. The chain carries TRBV19 and TRBJ1-1, with D tentatively TRBD1 (6 bases). There are 15 residues in the CDR3. CDR1 and CDR2 from the germline V gene are LNHDA and SQIVND (reference sequence). Trimming took off 7 bases at V and 4 bases at J, with 19 bases between the two ends. This CDR3 reads CASTNIGGGSTEAFF. The CDR3 nucleotides are TGTGCCAGTACCAACATAGGGGGGGGAAGCACTGAAGCTTTCTTT. Together with reference TRBV19 and TRBJ1-1, the CDR3 gives the full variable domain: DGGITQSPKYLFRKEGQNVTLSCEQNLNHDAMYWYRQDPGQGLRLIYYSQIVNDFQKGDIAEGYSVSREKKESFPLTVTSAQKNPTAFYLCASTNIGGGSTEAFFGQGTRLTVV.

This chain links TRBV19 with TRBJ2-1, with 10 bases identical to TRBD2. V lost 1 base to trimming and J lost 2 bases; unmatched junction nucleotides: 5. CDR3 size: 17 residues. Per germline, CDR1 LNHDA and CDR2 SQIVND (reference sequence). CDR3 residues: CASSIALAGGPYNEQFF. For the CDR3, the DNA is TGTGCCAGTAGTATAGCCTTAGCGGGAGGCCCCTACAATGAGCAGTTCTTC.

V usage is TRBV25-1 and J usage is TRBJ2-5, with 7 bases aligning to TRBD2. The DNA end is more similar to TRBJ2-7, so the J call may be wrong. The germline CDR1 and CDR2 sequences are MGHDK and SYGVNS. The CDR3 is made up of 13 amino acids. CDR3 bases: TGTGCCAGCAGTCGCGGGGGAACCTACGAGCAGTACTTC. Protein product: CASSRGGTYEQYF.

The sample holds a few counts of this clone. The CDR3 DNA follows: TGCGCCAGCAGTCCTTCTTCGAGGGGAAATTCACCCCTCCACTTT. It is translated as CASSPSSRGNSPLHF. J is TRBJ1-6 and V is TRBV5-1; D is possibly TRBD1 (5 bases). Germline lookup yields CDR1 SGHRS and CDR2 YFSETQ. V lost 5 bases and J lost 7, with 16 bases in between. This CDR3 is built from 15 residues.

This chain uses TRBV6-5 with TRBJ1-1; D possibly corresponds to TRBD1 (5 bases). Trimming took off 5 bases at V and 4 bases at J, with 17 bases between the two ends. The CDR3 is made up of 15 amino acids. The V gene's germline CDR1 is MNHEY and CDR2 SVGAGI. The CDR3 region is CASSPPDGGSTEAFF. The CDR3 DNA reads TGTGCCAGCAGTCCACCGGATGGGGGTAGCACTGAAGCTTTCTTT.

This clone was seen once. The chain couples TRBV5-6 to TRBJ2-7; D uncertain. Germline V lookup: CDR1 SGHDT, CDR2 YYEEEE. Trimming pared 5 bases from V and 6 bases from J, leaving 21 bases between. The CDR3 has 15 residues. CDR3 sequence reads: CASRQAGSPPSEQYF. The CDR3 bases are TGTGCCAGCAGGCAGGCTGGATCCCCCCCCTCCGAGCAGTACTTC.

This chain uses TRBV6-1 with TRBJ2-1, with 12 bases fitting TRBD2. V shed 5 bases, J shed 14 bases, and the junction held 4 bases outside the gene matches. Germline V lookup: CDR1 MNHNS, CDR2 SASEGT. The CDR3 has 12 residues. This CDR3 reads CASSLAGGPKFF. The CDR3 DNA reads TGTGCCAGCAGTCTAGCGGGGGGGCCGAAGTTCTTC.

V is TRBV11-2 and J is TRBJ1-6; the D is unclear. The germline V gene has CDR1 SGHAT and CDR2 FQNNGV. This CDR3 region has 16 residues. The ends were cut back, 5 bases at V and 0 bases at J, with 11 bases in the middle. CDR3 DNA sequence: TGTGCCAGCAGCCCCACGGGGAACTCCTATAATTCACCCCTCCACTTT. Its protein product is CASSPTGNSYNSPLHF.

Only a few counts were recorded for this clone. The rearrangement joins TRBV9 to TRBJ2-5, with D possibly being TRBD1 (6 bases). Germline V gives CDR1 SGDLS, CDR2 YYNGEE. The V gene lost 3 bases and the J gene lost 8 bases, with 17 bases spanning the gap. The CDR3 sequence is 14 residues long. The CDR3 here is CASSATGKADTQYF. The CDR3 nucleotides are TGTGCCAGCAGCGCCACAGGGAAGGCAGATACCCAGTACTTC.

The genes are TRBV7-2 and TRBJ1-2; 7 positions agree with TRBD1. Germline trimming cut 3 bases from V and 4 bases from J; bases unmatched to any gene: 14. This CDR3 contains 17 residues. Germline V CDR1 and CDR2: SGHTA, FQGNSA. CDR3 in amino acids: CASSLSGTDTPSYGYTF. In nucleotides, the CDR3 is TGTGCCAGCAGCTTGTCCGGGACAGACACCCCTTCCTATGGCTACACCTTC.

The chain is built from TRBV23-1 and TRBJ2-5; D is uncertain. TRBV23-1 qualifies as an ORF whose function is uncertain. Between the trimmed V and J ends, which lost 10 bases and 2 bases, there was a span of 17 bases. This CDR3 region has 14 residues. CDR3 nucleotide sequence: TGCGCCACCCCTGAACCCGGACGGCAAGAGACCCAGTACTTC. It translates to CATPEPGRQETQYF.

The chain carries TRBV5-1 and TRBJ2-2; D is unresolved. Germline CDR1 SGHRS, CDR2 YFSETQ. CDR3 length: 15 residues. V was shortened by 0 bases and J by 7 bases, with 13 bases between the two germline ends. The CDR3 DNA is TGCGCCAGCAGCTTGGAGGCCGCCGCTAACGGGGAGCTGTTTTTT. Its protein product is CASSLEAAANGELFF.

The chain carries TRBV2 and TRBJ2-2, with D tentatively TRBD1 (5 bases). This CDR3 region has 15 residues. Germline-derived CDR1 and CDR2 are SNHLY and FYNNEI. The V end was cut by 6 bases, the J end by 2 bases, with 13 bases between. The CDR3: CASRGRGRNTGELFF. CDR3 in DNA: TGTGCCAGCAGGGGGCGAGGTAGAAACACCGGGGAGCTGTTTTTT.

This clone was detected only a few times. The chain combines TRBV27 with TRBJ1-2, with no clear D. Trimming removed 0 bases at V and 4 bases at J, with 9 bases between. This CDR3 contains 14 residues. Germline lookup yields CDR1 MNHEY and CDR2 SMNVEV (reference sequence). CDR3 nucleotides: TGTGCCAGCAGTTTATCACGGCCTACCTATGGCTACACCTTC. It codes for CASSLSRPTYGYTF.

This chain connects TRBV4-2 to TRBJ2-2, with TRBD2 matching over 11 bases. CDR1 LGHNA and CDR2 YNFKEQ come from the germline V gene. The CDR3 sequence is 19 residues long. Losses at the gene ends were 2 bases for V and 7 bases for J; bases not matched to a gene: 15. CDR3: CASSQRAFSGTSGGGELFF. The CDR3 DNA sequence: TGTGCCAGCAGCCAAAGGGCCTTTTCCGGGACTAGCGGTGGCGGGGAGCTGTTTTTT.

The rearrangement links TRBV28 to TRBJ2-2; D is perhaps TRBD1 (6 bases). Germline V lookup: CDR1 MDHEN, CDR2 SYDVKM. Trimming left V 3 bases short and J 5 bases short, with 28 bases between. This CDR3 has 20 residues. CDR3 loop: CASSFFGMGAAQGLTGELFF. The CDR3 DNA sequence: TGTGCCAGCAGTTTCTTTGGTATGGGGGCCGCCCAAGGACTTACCGGGGAGCTGTTTTTT.

CDR3 DNA: TGCGCCAGCAGCTTGGTTACCGCGGATGGCTACACCTTC. Translated, it gives CASSLVTADGYTF. The V call is TRBV5-1, the J call TRBJ1-2; D uncertain. V lost 0 bases to trimming and J lost 6 bases, with 9 bases between them. The CDR3 covers 13 residues. Germline loops: CDR1 SGHRS, CDR2 YFSETQ. Combining the CDR3 with reference TRBV5-1 and TRBJ1-2 gives the whole variable domain KAGVTQTPRYLIKTRGQQVTLSCSPISGHRSVSWYQQTPGQGLQFLFEYFSETQRNKGNFPGRFSGRQFSNSRSEMNVSTLELGDSALYLCASSLVTADGYTFGSGTRLTVV.

This clone has only a few counts. CDR3 nucleotide sequence: TGTGCCAGCAGTGCCATGGATGAGCAGTTCTTC. Its translation: CASSAMDEQFF. The V gene is TRBV6-1, the J gene TRBJ2-1; D call uncertain. CDR3 length equals 11 residues. V lost 4 bases and J lost 8, with 6 bases in between. Germline loops: CDR1 MNHNS, CDR2 SASEGT.

V gene TRBV7-9 combines with J gene TRBJ1-1, with unresolved D. CDR3 length: 12 residues. CDR1 and CDR2 (germline): SEHNR, FQNEAQ (reference sequence). V was pared by 1 base and J by 9 bases, with 9 bases between. The CDR3 spells CASSLEAGKAFF. CDR3 in DNA: TGTGCCAGCAGCTTAGAAGCAGGCAAAGCTTTCTTT.

This clone was counted a few times. This CDR3 reads CASSEVPGQGGTQYF. The CDR3 nucleotides read TGTGCCAGCAGTGAGGTACCGGGACAGGGAGGGACCCAGTACTTC. The V and J genes are TRBV6-1 and TRBJ2-5, with TRBD1 matching over 9 bases. CDR1 is MNHNS, CDR2 SASEGT, per germline. V gave up 3 bases and J gave up 7 bases; unmatched junction bases: 9. This CDR3 region has 15 residues.